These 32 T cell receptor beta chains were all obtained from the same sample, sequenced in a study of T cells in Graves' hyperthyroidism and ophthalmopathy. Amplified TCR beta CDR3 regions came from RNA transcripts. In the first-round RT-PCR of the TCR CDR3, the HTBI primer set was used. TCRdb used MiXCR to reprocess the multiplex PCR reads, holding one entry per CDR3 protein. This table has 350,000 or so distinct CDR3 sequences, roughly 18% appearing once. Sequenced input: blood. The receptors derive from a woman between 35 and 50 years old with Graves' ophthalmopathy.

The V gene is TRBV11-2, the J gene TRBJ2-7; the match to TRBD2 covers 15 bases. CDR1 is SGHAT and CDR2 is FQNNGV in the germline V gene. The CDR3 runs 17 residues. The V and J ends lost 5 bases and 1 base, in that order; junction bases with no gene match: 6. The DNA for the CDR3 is TGTGCCAGCAGCCCTCCCGGACTAGCGGGAGGGTCCTACGAGCAGTACTTC. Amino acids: CASSPPGLAGGSYEQYF.

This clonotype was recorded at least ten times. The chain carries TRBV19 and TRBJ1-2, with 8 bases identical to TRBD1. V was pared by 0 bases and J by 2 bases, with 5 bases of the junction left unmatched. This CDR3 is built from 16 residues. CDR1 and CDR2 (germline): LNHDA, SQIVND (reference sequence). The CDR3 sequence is CASSIDGQGRNYGYTF. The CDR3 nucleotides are TGTGCCAGTAGTATAGACGGACAGGGCCGGAACTATGGCTACACCTTC.

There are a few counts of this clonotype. The chain's CDR3 is CASQISGGLFGEAGNTIYF. In DNA, the CDR3 is TGTGCCAGCCAAATCAGCGGGGGGCTTTTCGGAGAAGCTGGAAACACCATATATTTT. The chain is built from TRBV6-2 or TRBV6-3 and TRBJ1-3, with D tentatively TRBD1 (6 bases). Germline assignment: CDR1 MNHEY and CDR2 SVGEGT. CDR3 size: 19 residues. Trimming took off 8 bases at V and 2 bases at J, with 28 bases between the two ends.

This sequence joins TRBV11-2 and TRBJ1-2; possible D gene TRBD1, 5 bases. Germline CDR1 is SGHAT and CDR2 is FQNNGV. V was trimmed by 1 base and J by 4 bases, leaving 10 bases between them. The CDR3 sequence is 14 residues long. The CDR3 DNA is TGTGCCAGCAGCTTAGGCCACAGGAGCTATGGCTACACCTTC. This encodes CASSLGHRSYGYTF.

The CDR3 region has the DNA TGTGCCAGTAGTACCCTGACAGGATTGAACACCGGGGAGCTGTTTTTT. Protein sequence: CASSTLTGLNTGELFF. The V call is TRBV19, the J call TRBJ2-2; D possibly corresponds to TRBD1 (6 bases). Per germline, CDR1 LNHDA and CDR2 SQIVND (reference sequence). Deletions cut 4 bases from V and 1 base from J, with 13 bases between. The CDR3 is made up of 16 amino acids.

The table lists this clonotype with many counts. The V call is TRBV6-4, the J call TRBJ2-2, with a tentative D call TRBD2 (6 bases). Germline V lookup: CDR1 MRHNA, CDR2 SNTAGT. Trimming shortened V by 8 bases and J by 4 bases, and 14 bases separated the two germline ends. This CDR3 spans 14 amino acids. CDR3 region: CASRDGGSTGELFF. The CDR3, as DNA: TGTGCCAGCCGCGATGGAGGGTCCACCGGGGAGCTGTTTTTT.

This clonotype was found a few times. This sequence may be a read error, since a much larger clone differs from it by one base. CDR3 nucleotide sequence: TGTGCCAGCAGCCAGATAGTCACTGAAGCTTTCTTT. Encoded protein: CASSQIVTEAFF. The rearrangement joins TRBV7-2 to TRBJ1-1; D unclear. CDR3 size: 12 residues. Between the trimmed V and J ends, which lost 5 bases and 4 bases, there was a span of 8 bases. CDR1 is SGHTA and CDR2 is FQGNSA in the germline V gene.

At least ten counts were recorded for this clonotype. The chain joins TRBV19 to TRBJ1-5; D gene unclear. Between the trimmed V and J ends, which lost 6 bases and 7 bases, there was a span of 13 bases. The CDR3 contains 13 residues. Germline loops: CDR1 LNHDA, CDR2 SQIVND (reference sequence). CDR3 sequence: CASRPLRSQPQHF. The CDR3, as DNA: TGTGCCAGTAGACCACTCAGGTCCCAGCCCCAGCATTTT.

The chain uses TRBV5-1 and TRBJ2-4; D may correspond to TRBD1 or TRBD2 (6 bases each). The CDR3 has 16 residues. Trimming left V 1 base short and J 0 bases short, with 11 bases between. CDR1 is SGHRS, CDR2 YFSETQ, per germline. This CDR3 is CASSLRGALAKNIQYF. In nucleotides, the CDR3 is TGCGCCAGCAGCTTGAGGGGGGCCCTAGCCAAAAACATTCAGTACTTC.

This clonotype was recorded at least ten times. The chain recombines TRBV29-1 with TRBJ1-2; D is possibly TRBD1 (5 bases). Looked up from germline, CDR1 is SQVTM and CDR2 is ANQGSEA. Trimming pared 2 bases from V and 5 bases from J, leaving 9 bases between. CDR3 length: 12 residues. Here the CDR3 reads CSVERGEYGYTF. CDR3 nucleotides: TGCAGCGTTGAAAGGGGTGAATATGGCTACACCTTC.

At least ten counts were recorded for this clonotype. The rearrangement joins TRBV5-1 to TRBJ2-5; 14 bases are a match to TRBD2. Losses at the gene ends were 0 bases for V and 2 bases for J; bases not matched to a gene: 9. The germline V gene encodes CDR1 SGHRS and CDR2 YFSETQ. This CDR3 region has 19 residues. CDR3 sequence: CASSLDGTSGSKGQETQYF. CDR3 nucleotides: TGCGCCAGCAGCTTGGATGGGACTAGCGGGAGTAAAGGGCAAGAGACCCAGTACTTC.

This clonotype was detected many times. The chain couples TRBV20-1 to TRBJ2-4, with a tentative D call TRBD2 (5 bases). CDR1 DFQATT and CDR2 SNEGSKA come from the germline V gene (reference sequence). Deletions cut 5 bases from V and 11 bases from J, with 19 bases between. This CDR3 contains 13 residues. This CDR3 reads CSALDGGPGVQYF. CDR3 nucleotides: TGCAGTGCTCTGGACGGCGGGCCCGGGGTTCAGTACTTC.

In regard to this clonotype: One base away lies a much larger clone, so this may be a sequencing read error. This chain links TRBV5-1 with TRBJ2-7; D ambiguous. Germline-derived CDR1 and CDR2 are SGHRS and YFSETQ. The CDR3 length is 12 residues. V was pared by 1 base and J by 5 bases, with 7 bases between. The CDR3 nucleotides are TGCGCCAGCAGCTTGTACAGAAACGAGCAGTACTTC. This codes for CASSLYRNEQYF.

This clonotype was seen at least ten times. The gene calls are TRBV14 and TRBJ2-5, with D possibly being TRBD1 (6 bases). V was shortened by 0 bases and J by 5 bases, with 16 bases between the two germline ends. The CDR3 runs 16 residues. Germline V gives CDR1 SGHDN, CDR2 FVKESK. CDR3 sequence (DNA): TGTGCCAGCAGCCAAGAAATCTGGCCAGGGGTGGAGACCCAGTACTTC. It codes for CASSQEIWPGVETQYF.

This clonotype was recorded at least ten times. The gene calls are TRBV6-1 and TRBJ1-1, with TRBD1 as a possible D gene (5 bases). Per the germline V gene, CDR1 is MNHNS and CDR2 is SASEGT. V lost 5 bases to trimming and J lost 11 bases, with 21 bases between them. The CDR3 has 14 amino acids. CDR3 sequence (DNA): TGTGCCAGCAGTCGCCCAGGCGGGGGAGGGTCGGCTTTCTTT. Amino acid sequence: CASSRPGGGGSAFF.

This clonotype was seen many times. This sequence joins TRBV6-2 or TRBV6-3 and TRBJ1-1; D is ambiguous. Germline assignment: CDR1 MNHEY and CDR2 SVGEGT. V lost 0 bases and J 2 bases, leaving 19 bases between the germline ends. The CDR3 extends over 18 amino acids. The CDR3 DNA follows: TGTGCCAGCAGTTACTCGATCATGACTTACCAAACCAACACTGAAGCTTTCTTT. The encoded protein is CASSYSIMTYQTNTEAFF.

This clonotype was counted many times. CDR3 sequence reads: CASSENAGGAAGELFF. DNA for the CDR3: TGTGCCAGCAGTGAAAACGCGGGGGGCGCCGCCGGGGAGCTGTTTTTT. The V call is TRBV6-1, the J call TRBJ2-2; 8 bases agree with TRBD2. The CDR3 is made up of 16 amino acids. V gave up 2 bases and J gave up 6 bases; unmatched junction bases: 8. The germline gives CDR1 MNHNS, CDR2 SASEGT.

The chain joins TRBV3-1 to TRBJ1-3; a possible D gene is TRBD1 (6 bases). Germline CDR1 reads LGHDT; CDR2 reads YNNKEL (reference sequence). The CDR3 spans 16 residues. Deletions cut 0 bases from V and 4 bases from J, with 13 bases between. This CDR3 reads CASSQDSRGGGNTIYF. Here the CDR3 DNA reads TGTGCCAGCAGCCAAGATTCCAGGGGAGGAGGAAACACCATATATTTT.

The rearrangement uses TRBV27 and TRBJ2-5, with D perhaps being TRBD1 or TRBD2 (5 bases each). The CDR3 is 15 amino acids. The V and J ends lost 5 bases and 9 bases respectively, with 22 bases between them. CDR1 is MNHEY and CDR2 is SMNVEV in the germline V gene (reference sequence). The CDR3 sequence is CASSIPGRGAAPQYF. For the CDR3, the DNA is TGTGCCAGCAGTATCCCGGGACGGGGAGCGGCTCCCCAGTACTTC.

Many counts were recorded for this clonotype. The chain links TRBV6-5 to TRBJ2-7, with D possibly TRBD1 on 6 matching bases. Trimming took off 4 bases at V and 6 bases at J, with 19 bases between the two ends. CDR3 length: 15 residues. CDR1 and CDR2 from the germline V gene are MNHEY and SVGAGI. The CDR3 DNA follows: TGTGCCAGCAGTTTGATAAGGACAGAGAGAAGCGAGCAGTACTTC. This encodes CASSLIRTERSEQYF.

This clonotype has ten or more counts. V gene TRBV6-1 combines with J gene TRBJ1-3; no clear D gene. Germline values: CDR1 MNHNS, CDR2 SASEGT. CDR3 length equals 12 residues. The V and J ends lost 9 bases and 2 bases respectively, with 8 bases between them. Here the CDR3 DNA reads TGTGCCAGTTGGACTCCTGGAAACACCATATATTTT. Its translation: CASWTPGNTIYF.

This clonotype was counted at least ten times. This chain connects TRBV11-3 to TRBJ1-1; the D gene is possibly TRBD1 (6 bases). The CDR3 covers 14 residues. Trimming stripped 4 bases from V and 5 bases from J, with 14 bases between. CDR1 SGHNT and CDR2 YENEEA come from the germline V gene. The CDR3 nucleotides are TGTGCCAGCAGCTCAGGGGTCGGGCGGACTGAAGCTTTCTTT. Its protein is CASSSGVGRTEAFF.

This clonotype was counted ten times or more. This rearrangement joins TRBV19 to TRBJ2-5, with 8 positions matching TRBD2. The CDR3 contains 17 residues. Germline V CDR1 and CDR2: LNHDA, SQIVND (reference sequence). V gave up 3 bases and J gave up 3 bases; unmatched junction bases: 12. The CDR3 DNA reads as TGTGCCAGTAGTATGGGCACTAGCGGAGATTTAAAAGAGACCCAGTACTTC. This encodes CASSMGTSGDLKETQYF.

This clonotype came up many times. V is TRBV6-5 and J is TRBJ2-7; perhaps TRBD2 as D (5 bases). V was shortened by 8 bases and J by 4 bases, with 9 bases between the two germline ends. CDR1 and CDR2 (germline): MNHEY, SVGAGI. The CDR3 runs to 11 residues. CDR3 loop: CASERGYEQYF. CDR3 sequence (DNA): TGTGCCAGCGAACGGGGATACGAGCAGTACTTC.

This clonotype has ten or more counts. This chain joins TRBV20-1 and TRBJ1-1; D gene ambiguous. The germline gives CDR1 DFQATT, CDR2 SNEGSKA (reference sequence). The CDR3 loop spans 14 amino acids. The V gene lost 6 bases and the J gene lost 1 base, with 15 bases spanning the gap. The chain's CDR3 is CSAPLRTGNTEAFF. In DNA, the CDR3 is TGCAGTGCCCCTCTTCGGACCGGGAACACTGAAGCTTTCTTT.

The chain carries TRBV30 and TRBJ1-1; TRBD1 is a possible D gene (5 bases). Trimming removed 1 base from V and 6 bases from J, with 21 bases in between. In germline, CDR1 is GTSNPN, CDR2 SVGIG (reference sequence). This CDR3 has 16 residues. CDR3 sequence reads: CAWSGAPGPQGPEAFF. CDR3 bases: TGTGCCTGGAGTGGGGCCCCGGGACCTCAGGGCCCTGAAGCTTTCTTT. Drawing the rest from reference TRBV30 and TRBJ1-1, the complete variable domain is SQTIHQWPATLVQPVGSPLSLECTVEGTSNPNLYWYRQAAGRGLQLLFYSVGIGQISSEVPQNLSASRPQDRQFILSSKKLLLSDSGFYLCAWSGAPGPQGPEAFFGQGTRLTVV.

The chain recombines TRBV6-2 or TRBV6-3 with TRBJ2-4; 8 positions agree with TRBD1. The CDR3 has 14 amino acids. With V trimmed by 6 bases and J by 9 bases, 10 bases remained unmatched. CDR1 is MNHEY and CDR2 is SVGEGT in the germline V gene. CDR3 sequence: CASSRSTGVGIQYF. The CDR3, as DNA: TGTGCCAGCAGCCGGTCGACAGGGGTAGGCATTCAGTACTTC.

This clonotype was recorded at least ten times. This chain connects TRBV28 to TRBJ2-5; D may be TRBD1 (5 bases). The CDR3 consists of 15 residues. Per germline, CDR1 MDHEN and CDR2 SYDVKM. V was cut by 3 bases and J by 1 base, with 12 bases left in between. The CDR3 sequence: CASSFFRDSQETQYF. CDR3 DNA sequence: TGTGCCAGCAGTTTTTTTCGCGACAGCCAAGAGACCCAGTACTTC.

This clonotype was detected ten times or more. The CDR3 protein is CASSQDGRPNTGELFF. In nucleotides, the CDR3 is TGTGCCAGCAGCCAAGACGGACGGCCGAACACCGGGGAGCTGTTTTTT. The chain uses TRBV11-1 and TRBJ2-2; D remains unclear. V lost 5 bases and J 0 bases, leaving 13 bases between the germline ends. CDR3 length: 16 residues. CDR1 is SGHAT and CDR2 is FQDESV in the germline V gene (reference sequence). The variable domain in full, with the rest retrieved from reference TRBV11-1 and TRBJ2-2, is EAEVAQSPRYKITEKSQAVAFWCDPISGHATLYWYRQILGQGPELLVQFQDESVVDDSQLPKDRFSAERLKGVDSTLKIQPAELGDSAMYLCASSQDGRPNTGELFFGEGSRLTVL.

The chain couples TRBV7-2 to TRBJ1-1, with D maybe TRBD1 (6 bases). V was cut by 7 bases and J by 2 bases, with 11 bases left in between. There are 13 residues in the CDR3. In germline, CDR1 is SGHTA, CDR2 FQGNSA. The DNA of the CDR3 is TGTGCCAGCAAGCCACAGGGAAACACTGAAGCTTTCTTT. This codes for CASKPQGNTEAFF.

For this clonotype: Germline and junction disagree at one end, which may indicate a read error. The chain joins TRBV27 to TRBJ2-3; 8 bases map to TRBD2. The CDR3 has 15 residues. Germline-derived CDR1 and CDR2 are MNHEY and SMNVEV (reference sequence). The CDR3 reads CAISLASGSTDTQYF. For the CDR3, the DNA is TGTGCCATCAGTTTGGCTAGCGGGAGCACAGATACGCAGTATTTT.

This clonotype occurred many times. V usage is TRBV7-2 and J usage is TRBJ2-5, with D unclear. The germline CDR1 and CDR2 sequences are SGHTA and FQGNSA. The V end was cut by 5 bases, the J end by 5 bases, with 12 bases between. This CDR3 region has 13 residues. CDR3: CASSGFLAETQYF. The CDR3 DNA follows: TGTGCCAGCAGCGGCTTCCTGGCCGAGACCCAGTACTTC.